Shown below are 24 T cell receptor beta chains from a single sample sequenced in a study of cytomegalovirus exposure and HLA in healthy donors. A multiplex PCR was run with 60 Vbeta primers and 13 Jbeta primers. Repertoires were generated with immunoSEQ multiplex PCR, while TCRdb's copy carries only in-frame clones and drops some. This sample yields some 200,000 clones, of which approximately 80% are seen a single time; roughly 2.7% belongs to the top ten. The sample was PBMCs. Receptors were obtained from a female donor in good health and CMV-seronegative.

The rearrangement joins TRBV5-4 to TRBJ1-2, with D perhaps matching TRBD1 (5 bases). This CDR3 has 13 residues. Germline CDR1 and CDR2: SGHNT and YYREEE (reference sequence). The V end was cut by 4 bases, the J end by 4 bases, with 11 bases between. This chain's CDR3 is CASSNTGPYGYTF. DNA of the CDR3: TGTGCCAGCAGCAACACAGGCCCCTATGGCTACACCTTC.

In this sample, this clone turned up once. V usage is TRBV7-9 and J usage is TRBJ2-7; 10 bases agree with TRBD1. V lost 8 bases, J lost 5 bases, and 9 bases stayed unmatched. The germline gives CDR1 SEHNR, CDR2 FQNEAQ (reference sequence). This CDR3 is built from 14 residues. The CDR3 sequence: CASSPPGTGDEQYF. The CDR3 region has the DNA TGTGCCAGCTCCCCCCCAGGGACAGGGGACGAGCAGTACTTC.

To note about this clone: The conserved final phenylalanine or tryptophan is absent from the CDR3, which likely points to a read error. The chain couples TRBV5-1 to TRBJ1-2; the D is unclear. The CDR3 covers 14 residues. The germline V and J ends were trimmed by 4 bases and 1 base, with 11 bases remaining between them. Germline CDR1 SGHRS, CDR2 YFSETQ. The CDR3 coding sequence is TGCGCCAGCAGCCCCGAGACCTATAACTATGGCTACACCCTC. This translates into CASSPETYNYGYTL.

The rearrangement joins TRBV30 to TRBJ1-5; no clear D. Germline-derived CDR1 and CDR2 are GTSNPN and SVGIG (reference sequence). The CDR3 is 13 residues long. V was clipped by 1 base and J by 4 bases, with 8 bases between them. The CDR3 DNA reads TGTGCCTGGAGTGCGGGAACAAATCAGCCCCAGCATTTT. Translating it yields CAWSAGTNQPQHF.

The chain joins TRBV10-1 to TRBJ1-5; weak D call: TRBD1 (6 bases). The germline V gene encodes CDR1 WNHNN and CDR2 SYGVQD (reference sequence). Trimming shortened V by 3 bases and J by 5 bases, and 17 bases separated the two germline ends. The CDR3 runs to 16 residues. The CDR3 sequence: CASSEIGQRVDQPQHF. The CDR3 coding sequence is TGCGCCAGCAGTGAAATAGGACAGAGGGTAGATCAGCCCCAGCATTTT.

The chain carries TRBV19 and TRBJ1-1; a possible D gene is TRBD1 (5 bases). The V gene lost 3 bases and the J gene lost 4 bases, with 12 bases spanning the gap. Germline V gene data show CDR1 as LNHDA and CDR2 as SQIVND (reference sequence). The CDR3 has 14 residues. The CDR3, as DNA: TGTGCCAGTAGTATTGGGGGGTCGGGCACTGAAGCTTTCTTT. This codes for CASSIGGSGTEAFF.

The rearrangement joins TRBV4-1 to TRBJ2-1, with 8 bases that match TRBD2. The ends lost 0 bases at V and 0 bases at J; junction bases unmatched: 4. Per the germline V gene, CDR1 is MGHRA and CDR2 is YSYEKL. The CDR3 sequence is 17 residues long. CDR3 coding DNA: TGCGCCAGCAGCCAAGATTCGGGGGGGGGCTCCTACAATGAGCAGTTCTTC. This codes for CASSQDSGGGSYNEQFF.

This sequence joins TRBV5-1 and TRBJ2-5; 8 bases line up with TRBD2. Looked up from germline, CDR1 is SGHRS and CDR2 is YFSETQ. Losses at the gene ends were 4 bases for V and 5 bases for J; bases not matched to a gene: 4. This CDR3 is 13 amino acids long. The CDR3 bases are TGCGCCAGCAGCCGGGGGGGTCTGGAGACCCAGTACTTC. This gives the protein CASSRGGLETQYF.

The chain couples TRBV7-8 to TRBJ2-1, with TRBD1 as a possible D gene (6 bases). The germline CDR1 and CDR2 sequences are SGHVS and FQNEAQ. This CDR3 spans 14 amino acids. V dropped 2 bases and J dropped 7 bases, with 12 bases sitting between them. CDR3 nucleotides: TGTGCCAGCAGCTTACGCAGGGGAGAAAATGAGCAGTTCTTC. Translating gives CASSLRRGENEQFF. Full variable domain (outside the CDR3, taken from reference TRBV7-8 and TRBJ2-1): GAGVSQSPRYKVAKRGQDVALRCDPISGHVSLFWYQQALGQGPEFLTYFQNEAQLDKSGLPSDRFFAERPEGSVSTLKIQRTQQEDSAVYLCASSLRRGENEQFFGPGTRLTVL.

The CDR3 bases are TGTGCCAGCAGCTTGGGTAGCGCGGTGGGCTACAATGAGCAGTTCTTC. Protein sequence: CASSLGSAVGYNEQFF. The rearrangement uses TRBV5-4 and TRBJ2-1; D might be TRBD2 (5 bases). The germline V gene has CDR1 SGHNT and CDR2 YYREEE (reference sequence). The CDR3 spans 16 residues. V was trimmed by 0 bases and J by 3 bases, leaving 13 bases between them. Full variable domain (remainder filled in from reference TRBV5-4 and TRBJ2-1): ETGVTQSPTHLIKTRGQQVTLRCSSQSGHNTVSWYQQALGQGPQFIFQYYREEENGRGNFPPRFSGLQFPNYSSELNVNALELDDSALYLCASSLGSAVGYNEQFFGPGTRLTVL.

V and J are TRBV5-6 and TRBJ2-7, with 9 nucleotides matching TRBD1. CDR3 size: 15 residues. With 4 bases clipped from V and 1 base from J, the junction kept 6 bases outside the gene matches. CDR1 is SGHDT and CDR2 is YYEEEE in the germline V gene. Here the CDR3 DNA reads TGTGCCAGCAGCCAACAGGGGGCAGCGTCCTACGAGCAGTACTTC. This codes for CASSQQGAASYEQYF.

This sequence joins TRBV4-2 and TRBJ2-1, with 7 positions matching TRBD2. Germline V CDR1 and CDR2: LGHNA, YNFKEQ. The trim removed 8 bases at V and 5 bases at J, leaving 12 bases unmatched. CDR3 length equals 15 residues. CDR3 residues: CASGRGGGTDNEQFF. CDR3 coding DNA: TGTGCCAGCGGTCGGGGCGGGGGAACCGACAATGAGCAGTTCTTC.

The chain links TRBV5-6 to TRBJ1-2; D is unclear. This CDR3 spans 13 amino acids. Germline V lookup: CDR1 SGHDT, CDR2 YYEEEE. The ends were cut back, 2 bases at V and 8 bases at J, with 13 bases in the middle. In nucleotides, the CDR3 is TGTGCCAGCAGCTTTACGCGTCCCGTGGGCTACACCTTC. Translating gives CASSFTRPVGYTF.

The CDR3 reads CASSPGLAGEVLYF. In DNA, the CDR3 is TGTGCCAGCTCACCGGGACTAGCGGGAGAAGTCCTGTACTTC. V gene TRBV18 combines with J gene TRBJ2-7; 14 bases fit TRBD2. CDR1 and CDR2 (germline): KGHSH, LQKENI. CDR3 length: 14 residues. V shed 3 bases, J shed 12 bases, and the junction held 7 bases outside the gene matches. Looking up the rest from reference TRBV18 and TRBJ2-7 gives the full variable domain: NAGVMQNPRHLVRRRGQEARLRCSPMKGHSHVYWYRQLPEEGLKFMVYLQKENIIDESGMPKERFSAEFPKEGPSILRIQQVVRGDSAAYFCASSPGLAGEVLYFGPGTRLTVT.

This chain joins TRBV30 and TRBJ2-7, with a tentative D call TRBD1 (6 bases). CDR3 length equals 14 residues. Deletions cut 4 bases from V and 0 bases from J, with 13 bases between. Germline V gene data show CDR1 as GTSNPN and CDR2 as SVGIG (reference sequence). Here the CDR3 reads CAWMRTASSYEQYF. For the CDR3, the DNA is TGTGCCTGGATGCGGACAGCGAGCTCCTACGAGCAGTACTTC.

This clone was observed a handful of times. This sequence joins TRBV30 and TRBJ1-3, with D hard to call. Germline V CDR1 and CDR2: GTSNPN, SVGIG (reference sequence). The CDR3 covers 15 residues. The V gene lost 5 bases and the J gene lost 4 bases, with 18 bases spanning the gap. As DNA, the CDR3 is TGTGCCTGGGCCAATCTTGTTGGCTTCGGAAACACCATATATTTT. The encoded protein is CAWANLVGFGNTIYF.

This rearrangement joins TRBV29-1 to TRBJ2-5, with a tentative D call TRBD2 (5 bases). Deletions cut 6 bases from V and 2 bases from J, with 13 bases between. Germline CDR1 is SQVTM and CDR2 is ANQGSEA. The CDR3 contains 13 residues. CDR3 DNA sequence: TGCAGCGTCGAAAGGTGGAGGCAAGAGACCCAGTACTTC. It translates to CSVERWRQETQYF.

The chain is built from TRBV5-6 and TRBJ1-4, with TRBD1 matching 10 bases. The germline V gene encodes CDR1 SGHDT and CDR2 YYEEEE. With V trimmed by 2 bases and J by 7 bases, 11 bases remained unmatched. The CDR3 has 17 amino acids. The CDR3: CASSLRDRGIGGEKLFF. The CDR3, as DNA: TGTGCCAGCAGCTTAAGGGACAGGGGCATAGGAGGTGAAAAACTGTTTTTT.

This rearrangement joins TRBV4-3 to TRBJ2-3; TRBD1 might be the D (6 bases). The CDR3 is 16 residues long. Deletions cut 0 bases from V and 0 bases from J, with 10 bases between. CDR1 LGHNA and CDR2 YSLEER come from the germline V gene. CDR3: CASSQEAGVSTDTQYF. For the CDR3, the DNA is TGCGCCAGCAGCCAAGAGGCAGGGGTTAGCACAGATACGCAGTATTTT.

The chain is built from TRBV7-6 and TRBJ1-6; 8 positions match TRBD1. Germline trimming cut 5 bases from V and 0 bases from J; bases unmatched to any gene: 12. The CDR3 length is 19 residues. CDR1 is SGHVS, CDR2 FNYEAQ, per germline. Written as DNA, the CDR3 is TGTGCCAGCAGCACCGCAGGGGGCCCCTTGAGCTCCTATAATTCACCCCTCCACTTT. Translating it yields CASSTAGGPLSSYNSPLHF.

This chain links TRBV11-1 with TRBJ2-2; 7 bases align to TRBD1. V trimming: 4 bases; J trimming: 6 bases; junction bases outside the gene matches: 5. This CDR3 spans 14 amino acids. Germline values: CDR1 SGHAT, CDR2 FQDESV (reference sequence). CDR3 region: CASSSTTGPGELFF. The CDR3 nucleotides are TGTGCCAGCAGCTCTACGACAGGGCCCGGGGAGCTGTTTTTT.

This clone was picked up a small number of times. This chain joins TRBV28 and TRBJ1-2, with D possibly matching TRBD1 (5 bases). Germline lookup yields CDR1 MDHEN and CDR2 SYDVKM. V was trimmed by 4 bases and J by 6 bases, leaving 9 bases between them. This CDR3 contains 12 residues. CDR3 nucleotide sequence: TGTGCCAGCAGTTCGACAGAAAATGGCTACACCTTC. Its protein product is CASSSTENGYTF.

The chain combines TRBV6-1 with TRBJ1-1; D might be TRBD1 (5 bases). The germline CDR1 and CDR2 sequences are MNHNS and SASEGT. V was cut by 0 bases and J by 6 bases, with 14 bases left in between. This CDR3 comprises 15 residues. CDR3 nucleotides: TGTGCCAGCAGTGAAGCGCAGGGTCGGAAGGCTGAAGCTTTCTTT. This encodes CASSEAQGRKAEAFF.

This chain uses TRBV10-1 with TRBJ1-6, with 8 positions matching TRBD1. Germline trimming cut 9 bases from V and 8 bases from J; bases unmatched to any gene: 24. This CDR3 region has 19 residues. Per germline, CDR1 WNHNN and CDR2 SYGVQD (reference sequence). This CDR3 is CARGEYRGLPTPSHSPLHF. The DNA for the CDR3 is TGCGCCAGGGGAGAATACAGGGGGTTACCCACCCCGTCTCATTCACCCCTCCACTTT.